Presented here are 25 T cell receptor beta chains from one specimen sequenced in a study of metastatic and nonmetastatic thyroid tumors. TCRdb redid the clone calls on the PCR reads using MiXCR. Of over 65,000 clones in the sample, around an eighth are singletons; the top ten hold around 10%. Each patient came to thyroid surgery without any prior treatment (of any kind). Sequencing used tumor tissue. Receptors originate from a female donor with papillary thyroid cancer or a benign thyroid nodule (not recorded which). Some clones in this sample may be carry-over from other donors' samples.

This chain links TRBV20-1 with TRBJ1-1, with D unclear. Germline lookup yields CDR1 DFQATT and CDR2 SNEGSKA (reference sequence). This CDR3 has 11 amino acids. The DNA for the CDR3 is TGCACCCCCCGAAGTTGGACTGAAGCTTTCTTT. Amino acid sequence: CTPRSWTEAFF.

This clone occurred a few times. Possible read error: a much larger clone is one base away. The chain recombines TRBV24-1 with TRBJ2-3; 7 bases line up with TRBD1. Germline CDR1 and CDR2: KGHDR and SFDVKD. The CDR3 runs 14 residues. CDR3 DNA sequence: TGTGCCACCAGTGCGGGACAGTTGTGGGATACGAAGTATTTT. This codes for CATSAGQLWDTKYF.

This clone was detected ten times or more. This chain uses TRBV25-1 with TRBJ1-5; the D gene is possibly TRBD1 (6 bases). CDR1 and CDR2 (germline): MGHDK, SYGVNS. The CDR3 covers 18 residues. V was trimmed by 4 bases and J by 5 bases, leaving 24 bases between them. CDR3 loop: CASSGSQGSGHHDQPQHF. The DNA for the CDR3 is TGTGCCAGCAGTGGATCCCAGGGGTCCGGGCACCATGATCAGCCCCAGCATTTT. Together with reference TRBV25-1 and TRBJ1-5, the CDR3 gives the full variable domain: EADIYQTPRYLVIGTGKKITLECSQTMGHDKMYWYQQDPGMELHLIHYSYGVNSTEKGDLSSESTVSRIRTEHFPLTLESARPSHTSQYLCASSGSQGSGHHDQPQHFGDGTRLSIL.

This clone was counted many times. In DNA form, the CDR3 reads TGTGCCAGCAGTGAATTCCCTGGACAGGGGGTGGGTGGAAACACCATATATTTT. It encodes CASSEFPGQGVGGNTIYF. The chain uses TRBV6-1 and TRBJ1-3, with 10 bases aligning to TRBD1. The CDR3 is 18 amino acids. Germline values: CDR1 MNHNS, CDR2 SASEGT. V lost 2 bases and J lost 3; bases outside the gene matches: 10.

This clone was detected a few times. Given a much more abundant clone one base away, this may be a read error. The V gene is TRBV19, the J gene TRBJ1-4, with D perhaps TRBD1 (5 bases). CDR3 size: 15 residues. V was cut by 7 bases and J by 4 bases, with 16 bases left in between. Looked up from germline, CDR1 is LNHDA and CDR2 is SQIVND (reference sequence). CDR3 sequence: CASMGLGDFNEKLFF. The DNA for the CDR3 is TGTGCCAGTATGGGCCTAGGGGACTTTAATGAAAAACTGTTTTTT.

This clone was picked up many times. CDR3 nucleotides: TGTGCCAGCATAAAGGACAGGGACACTGAAGCTTTCTTT. It yields the protein CASIKDRDTEAFF. The rearrangement joins TRBV2 to TRBJ1-1; 8 nucleotides align to TRBD1. Trimming at V came to 7 bases and at J to 3 bases, leaving 4 bases not matched to a gene. The CDR3 covers 13 residues. The germline V gene encodes CDR1 SNHLY and CDR2 FYNNEI.

This clone was recorded at least ten times. This chain links TRBV5-1 with TRBJ1-5; D is unclear. V lost 0 bases and J lost 0, with 7 bases in between. This CDR3 is 15 amino acids long. CDR1 SGHRS and CDR2 YFSETQ come from the germline V gene. DNA of the CDR3: TGCGCCAGCAGCTTGGTAGGGAATAGCAATCAGCCCCAGCATTTT. Its protein is CASSLVGNSNQPQHF.

This clone was recorded at least ten times. CDR3 sequence reads: CASRSQSGELFF. The CDR3 DNA sequence: TGCGCCAGCAGATCACAGAGCGGGGAGCTGTTTTTT. This chain links TRBV5-1 with TRBJ2-2; D unresolved. From germline, CDR1 is SGHRS and CDR2 YFSETQ. With 5 bases removed from V and 7 bases from J, the gap between germline ends came to 9 bases. The CDR3 is made up of 12 amino acids.

This clone was detected many times. The V gene is TRBV9, the J gene TRBJ2-7; 7 positions agree with TRBD1. The CDR3 totals 14 residues. Germline V gene lookup returns CDR1 SGDLS and CDR2 YYNGEE. Trimming removed 4 bases from V and 1 base from J; junction bases left unmatched: 5. The CDR3 DNA reads TGTGCCAGCAGCTCCGGGACAGTATCCTACGAGCAGTACTTC. Translating it yields CASSSGTVSYEQYF.

To note about this clone: This may stem from a read error, because a much larger clone lies one nucleotide away. The chain links TRBV24-1 to TRBJ2-3; 9 bases match TRBD1. In germline, CDR1 is KGHDR, CDR2 SFDVKD. The CDR3 runs to 14 residues. CDR3 protein: CATIDWTGADTQYF. CDR3 DNA: TGTGCCACCATTGATTGGACAGGGGCAGATACGCAGTATTTT.

This clone occurred many times. The chain carries TRBV29-1 and TRBJ2-6; D unresolved. The CDR3 length is 12 residues. V was pared by 7 bases and J by 0 bases, with 4 bases between. Germline-derived CDR1 and CDR2 are SQVTM and ANQGSEA. Written as DNA, the CDR3 is TGCAGCGCTGACTCTGGGGCCAACGTCCTGACTTTC. Encoded protein: CSADSGANVLTF.

This clone was seen many times. This same CDR3 is encoded by further DNA sequences in the sample. This chain connects TRBV7-6 to TRBJ2-2, with D possibly being TRBD1 (6 bases). V lost 5 bases to trimming and J lost 4 bases, with 14 bases between them. CDR1 is SGHVS and CDR2 is FNYEAQ in the germline V gene. The CDR3 totals 15 residues. The DNA of the CDR3 is TGTGCCAGCAGCCGCAGGGGAGTTGGCACCGGGGAGCTGTTTTTT. It specifies CASSRRGVGTGELFF.

This clone was counted at least ten times. The chain carries TRBV18 and TRBJ2-7; 9 bases fit TRBD1. Per germline, CDR1 KGHSH and CDR2 LQKENI. CDR3 length: 14 amino acids. V was clipped by 5 bases and J by 6 bases; unmatched bases: 8. The DNA for the CDR3 is TGTGCCAGCTCAACTCAAAAGACAGGGGGCGAGCAGTACTTC. Translating gives CASSTQKTGGEQYF.

This clone was observed many times. This sequence joins TRBV4-1 and TRBJ2-7; the D is unclear. CDR3 length equals 13 residues. CDR1 MGHRA and CDR2 YSYEKL come from the germline V gene. Trimming took 0 bases from V and 3 from J, leaving 6 bases between them. The CDR3, as DNA: TGCGCCAGCAGCCAAGATCGCCGCTACGAGCAGTACTTC. Amino acids: CASSQDRRYEQYF.

At least ten counts were recorded for this clone. The chain carries TRBV9 and TRBJ1-2, with D uncertain. Germline loops: CDR1 SGDLS, CDR2 YYNGEE. Trimming removed 0 bases at V and 4 bases at J, with 10 bases between. The CDR3 loop spans 14 amino acids. The DNA of the CDR3 is TGTGCCAGCAGCGTAGGGGAGAAGTCCTATGGCTACACCTTC. Its translation: CASSVGEKSYGYTF.

The table lists this clone with many counts. The chain joins TRBV20-1 to TRBJ2-7; D call uncertain. Germline CDR1 and CDR2: DFQATT and SNEGSKA (reference sequence). V lost 6 bases to trimming and J lost 1 base, with 16 bases between them. This CDR3 has 14 amino acids. CDR3 protein: CSAYAVTGSYEQYF. The CDR3, as DNA: TGCAGTGCCTACGCCGTTACCGGTTCCTACGAGCAGTACTTC.

Remarks on this clone: One base away lies a much larger clone, so this may be a sequencing read error. Other DNA variants within this sample encode the same CDR3. The gene calls are TRBV12-5 and TRBJ2-7, with 8 bases that match TRBD1. Germline V CDR1 and CDR2: LGHNT, FRNRAP. The CDR3 sequence is 17 residues long. The V and J ends lost 5 bases and 0 bases, in that order; junction bases with no gene match: 12. CDR3 in DNA: TGTGCTAGTGGTCTGTCTCAGGGGGCAAGGAGCTCCTACGAGCAGTACTTC. Protein sequence: CASGLSQGARSSYEQYF.

For this clone: Since a much larger clone is just one base distant, this may be a read error. V is TRBV19 and J is TRBJ2-1, with 13 bases lining up with TRBD2. Looked up from germline, CDR1 is LNHDA and CDR2 is SQIVND (reference sequence). This CDR3 is 17 amino acids long. V was pared by 9 bases and J by 5 bases, with 13 bases of the junction left unmatched. CDR3 sequence (DNA): TGTGCCAGCACGGGACTAGCGGGACCTGGTATGCACAATGAGCAGTTCTTC. It is translated as CASTGLAGPGMHNEQFF.

Many counts were recorded for this clone. The chain employs TRBV20-1 and TRBJ2-7, with 9 positions matching TRBD2. After removal of 6 bases from V and 4 bases from J, the junction contained 10 bases not matched to a gene. Germline CDR1 and CDR2: DFQATT and SNEGSKA (reference sequence). The CDR3 runs 14 residues. DNA for the CDR3: TGCAGTGCGACGGAGCGGGAGGCCCCTTACGAGCAGTACTTC. Protein sequence: CSATEREAPYEQYF.

Comments on this clone: Other nucleotide sequences from this sample produce the same CDR3. The CDR3 is CASSLGLAVYNEQFF. The CDR3 nucleotides read TGCGCCAGCAGCCTGGGACTAGCGGTCTACAATGAGCAGTTCTTC. The chain carries TRBV5-1 and TRBJ2-1, with TRBD2 matching 11 bases. CDR1 and CDR2 (germline): SGHRS, YFSETQ. The CDR3 contains 15 residues. J gave up 3 bases and V 4 bases, and 3 bases lay outside the gene matches. The full variable domain, completed using reference TRBV5-1 and TRBJ2-1, is KAGVTQTPRYLIKTRGQQVTLSCSPISGHRSVSWYQQTPGQGLQFLFEYFSETQRNKGNFPGRFSGRQFSNSRSEMNVSTLELGDSALYLCASSLGLAVYNEQFFGPGTRLTVL.

This clone was observed many times. The CDR3 sequence: CASSLSPSAGWYF. The CDR3, as DNA: TGTGCCAGCAGTTTATCCCCTAGCGCCGGTTGGTACTTC. V gene TRBV27 combines with J gene TRBJ2-7; a possible D gene is TRBD2 (6 bases). The germline V and J ends were trimmed by 0 bases and 12 bases, with 15 bases remaining between them. The V gene's germline CDR1 is MNHEY and CDR2 SMNVEV (reference sequence). CDR3 length: 13 amino acids.

This clone was counted ten times or more. The chain links TRBV6-1 to TRBJ2-3; 8 bases are shared with TRBD1. V was pared by 5 bases and J by 1 base, with 8 bases of the junction left unmatched. The CDR3 is 16 amino acids. Germline CDR1 and CDR2: MNHNS and SASEGT. CDR3 in amino acids: CASSKGQGIGTDTQYF. In nucleotides, the CDR3 is TGTGCCAGCAGTAAAGGACAGGGAATAGGCACAGATACGCAGTATTTT.

This clone was counted ten times or more. The rearrangement uses TRBV11-2 and TRBJ1-3; D gene ambiguous. Germline V CDR1 and CDR2: SGHAT, FQNNGV. Trimming took off 4 bases at V and 1 base at J, with 5 bases between the two ends. The CDR3 totals 13 residues. The CDR3 DNA is TGTGCCAGCAGCTACGGGTCTGGAAACACCATATATTTT. It specifies CASSYGSGNTIYF.

This clone was seen only a few times. This may stem from a read error, because a much larger clone lies one nucleotide away. The CDR3 spells CATSDPRTDHPQHF. Written as DNA, the CDR3 is TGTGCCACCAGTGATCCCCGGACAGATCACCCCCAGCATTTT. V gene TRBV24-1 combines with J gene TRBJ1-5; possible D gene TRBD1, 6 bases. The CDR3 totals 14 residues. From germline, CDR1 is KGHDR and CDR2 SFDVKD.

This clone was counted ten times or more. Here the CDR3 reads CASSGAEGTYEQYF. CDR3 in DNA: TGTGCCAGCAGTGGAGCGGAGGGAACCTACGAGCAGTACTTC. The rearrangement links TRBV9 to TRBJ2-7, with a weak D call TRBD2 (6 bases). Trimming pared 5 bases from V and 2 bases from J, leaving 14 bases between. CDR3 size: 14 residues. Looked up from germline, CDR1 is SGDLS and CDR2 is YYNGEE.